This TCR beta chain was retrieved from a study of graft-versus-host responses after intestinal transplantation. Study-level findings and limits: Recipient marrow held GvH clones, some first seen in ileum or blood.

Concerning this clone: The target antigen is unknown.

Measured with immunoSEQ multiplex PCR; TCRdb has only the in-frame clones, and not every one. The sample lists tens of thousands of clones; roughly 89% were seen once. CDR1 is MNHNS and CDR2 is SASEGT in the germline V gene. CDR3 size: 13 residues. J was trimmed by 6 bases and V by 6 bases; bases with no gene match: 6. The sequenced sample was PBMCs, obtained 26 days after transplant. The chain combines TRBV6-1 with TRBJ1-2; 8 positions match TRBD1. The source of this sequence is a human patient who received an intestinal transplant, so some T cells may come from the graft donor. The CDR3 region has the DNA TGTGCCAGCAGGATTGGACAGGGAGATGGCTACACCTTC. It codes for CASRIGQGDGYTF.